Below, 29 T cell receptor beta chains from the same sample are listed, as sequenced in a study of blood T cell repertoires in COVID-19. The table came from immunoSEQ multiplex PCR; TCRdb's copy has only in-frame clones and leaves some out. This table holds more than 90,000 clones, about 91% found once. Sequenced material: peripheral blood. The receptors shown here come from a man aged 50-60 years with acute or convalescent COVID-19.

A single count supports this clone. The rearrangement joins TRBV7-3 to TRBJ2-2; D gene ambiguous. CDR1 and CDR2 (germline): SGHTA, FQGTGA. V lost 5 bases, J lost 0 bases, and 7 bases lay in between. The CDR3 covers 14 residues. The CDR3 loop is CASSRLPNTGELFF. For the CDR3, the DNA is TGTGCCAGCAGCCGTCTACCGAACACCGGGGAGCTGTTTTTT.

The chain couples TRBV6-1 to TRBJ1-6, with D hard to call. Trimming left V 2 bases short and J 7 bases short, with 6 bases between. The CDR3 runs 13 residues. Per the germline V gene, CDR1 is MNHNS and CDR2 is SASEGT. The CDR3 DNA follows: TGTGCCAGCAGTGAAATTGGCAATTCACCCCTCCACTTT. Encoded protein: CASSEIGNSPLHF.

This clone was seen just once. V is TRBV19 and J is TRBJ2-7, with 12 bases identical to TRBD2. Germline CDR1 LNHDA, CDR2 SQIVND (reference sequence). The CDR3 consists of 15 residues. The V segment lost 3 bases and the J segment 7 bases; nucleotides outside the gene matches: 7. The CDR3 here is CASSIRTSGTSEQYF. The CDR3 DNA follows: TGTGCCAGTAGTATTAGGACTAGCGGGACCTCAGAGCAGTACTTC.

This clone was counted only a few times. The chain employs TRBV28 and TRBJ1-2, with a possible D match to TRBD1 (5 bases). The CDR3 covers 15 residues. Germline assignment: CDR1 MDHEN and CDR2 SYDVKM. Between the trimmed V and J ends, which lost 1 base and 7 bases, there was a span of 16 bases. This CDR3 reads CASSLSAGRVSGYTF. Written as DNA, the CDR3 is TGTGCCAGCAGTTTATCGGCGGGGCGAGTGAGTGGCTACACCTTC.

This clone was picked up one time. J is TRBJ2-7 and V is TRBV27, with D tentatively TRBD1 (5 bases). This CDR3 has 15 amino acids. The germline V and J ends were trimmed by 4 bases and 2 bases, with 15 bases remaining between them. Germline V gene data show CDR1 as MNHEY and CDR2 as SMNVEV (reference sequence). The CDR3 sequence is CASSSDRRRAYEQYF. The DNA for the CDR3 is TGTGCCAGCAGTTCTGACAGAAGAAGGGCCTACGAGCAGTACTTC.

This chain connects TRBV18 to TRBJ1-5; TRBD1 might be the D (6 bases). Germline V gene data show CDR1 as KGHSH and CDR2 as LQKENI. Trimming left V 6 bases short and J 5 bases short, with 20 bases between. The CDR3 is 16 amino acids. Here the CDR3 reads CASSPAIQGPHQPQHF. The CDR3 nucleotides read TGTGCCAGCTCCCCCGCCATACAGGGCCCTCATCAGCCCCAGCATTTT.

This chain links TRBV19 with TRBJ2-5, with D perhaps TRBD1 (5 bases). Per the germline V gene, CDR1 is LNHDA and CDR2 is SQIVND (reference sequence). The CDR3 length is 14 residues. V was cut by 3 bases and J by 1 base, with 9 bases left in between. The CDR3 sequence is CASSILDSQETQYF. CDR3 sequence (DNA): TGTGCCAGTAGTATCCTAGACAGCCAAGAGACCCAGTACTTC. The full variable domain, with the rest looked up from reference TRBV19 and TRBJ2-5, is DGGITQSPKYLFRKEGQNVTLSCEQNLNHDAMYWYRQDPGQGLRLIYYSQIVNDFQKGDIAEGYSVSREKKESFPLTVTSAQKNPTAFYLCASSILDSQETQYFGPGTRLLVL.

The chain links TRBV24-1 to TRBJ1-5; the match to TRBD1 covers 7 bases. From germline, CDR1 is KGHDR and CDR2 SFDVKD. The CDR3 length is 14 residues. J gave up 3 bases and V 3 bases, and 1 base lay outside the gene matches. The CDR3 coding sequence is TGTGCCACCAGTGATAAGGGGGCCAATCAGCCCCAGCATTTT. Protein product: CATSDKGANQPQHF.

This chain uses TRBV5-6 with TRBJ1-1; 7 nucleotides align to TRBD1. Germline-derived CDR1 and CDR2 are SGHDT and YYEEEE. J lost 1 base, V lost 4 bases, and 7 bases had no gene match. The CDR3 is 15 residues long. The DNA of the CDR3 is TGTGCCAGCAGCCCCTCGGACAGGTCGAACACTGAAGCTTTCTTT. Its protein is CASSPSDRSNTEAFF. Full variable domain (outside the CDR3, taken from reference TRBV5-6 and TRBJ1-1): DAGVTQSPTHLIKTRGQQVTLRCSPKSGHDTVSWYQQALGQGPQFIFQYYEEEERQRGNFPDRFSGHQFPNYSSELNVNALLLGDSALYLCASSPSDRSNTEAFFGQGTRLTVV.

This clone came up once. V gene TRBV5-5 combines with J gene TRBJ1-5, with D hard to call. The V gene lost 4 bases and the J gene lost 6 bases, with 14 bases spanning the gap. CDR3 length equals 14 residues. The germline V gene encodes CDR1 SGHKS and CDR2 YYEKEE (reference sequence). The CDR3 protein is CASSPGTVGQPQHF. For the CDR3, the DNA is TGTGCCAGCAGCCCGGGAACAGTGGGTCAGCCCCAGCATTTT. Together with reference TRBV5-5 and TRBJ1-5, the CDR3 gives the full variable domain: DAGVTQSPTHLIKTRGQQVTLRCSPISGHKSVSWYQQVLGQGPQFIFQYYEKEERGRGNFPDRFSARQFPNYSSELNVNALLLGDSALYLCASSPGTVGQPQHFGDGTRLSIL.

The J gene is TRBJ1-5, the V gene TRBV3-1 (or the pseudogene TRBV3-2); TRBD1 matches at 8 bases. The CDR3 spans 18 residues. Trimming at V came to 1 base and at J to 2 bases, leaving 10 bases not matched to a gene. Germline V CDR1 and CDR2: LGHDT, YNNKEL (reference sequence). CDR3 sequence (DNA): TGTGCCAGCAGCCAAGGGACAGGGACGGGTGGAGGCAATCAGCCCCAGCATTTT. Encoded protein: CASSQGTGTGGGNQPQHF.

J is TRBJ1-1 and V is TRBV27; D is possibly TRBD1 (6 bases). CDR3 length equals 15 residues. With 2 bases removed from V and 1 base from J, the gap between germline ends came to 11 bases. The V gene's germline CDR1 is MNHEY and CDR2 SMNVEV (reference sequence). The CDR3 spells CASSLTQGRNTEAFF. The DNA of the CDR3 is TGTGCCAGCAGTTTAACCCAGGGGAGGAACACTGAAGCTTTCTTT.

This sequence joins TRBV7-8 and TRBJ1-4, with a tentative D call TRBD1 (6 bases). The germline V and J ends were trimmed by 6 bases and 7 bases, with 15 bases remaining between them. CDR1 SGHVS and CDR2 FQNEAQ come from the germline V gene. The CDR3 loop spans 14 amino acids. CDR3 nucleotides: TGTGCCAGCAGTCACCCGGGACAAGGTGAAAAACTGTTTTTT. It translates to CASSHPGQGEKLFF.

The chain couples TRBV18 to TRBJ1-1; tentatively, D is TRBD1 (5 bases). The V and J ends lost 6 bases and 0 bases respectively, with 11 bases between them. The CDR3 loop spans 14 amino acids. The V gene's germline CDR1 is KGHSH and CDR2 LQKENI. The DNA for the CDR3 is TGTGCCAGCTCCCCCTTGGACATGAACACTGAAGCTTTCTTT. Translation: CASSPLDMNTEAFF.

The rearrangement joins TRBV6-2 or TRBV6-3 to TRBJ1-6, with D possibly matching TRBD1 (5 bases). V gave up 3 bases and J gave up 7 bases, with 13 bases separating them. This CDR3 has 15 residues. Per the germline V gene, CDR1 is MNHEY and CDR2 is SVGEGT. The CDR3 sequence: CASSYGGTQNSPLHF. The DNA for the CDR3 is TGTGCCAGCAGTTATGGGGGGACGCAAAATTCACCCCTCCACTTT.

The rearrangement joins TRBV7-2 to TRBJ2-5; TRBD2 agrees at 10 bases. CDR3 length: 18 residues. Germline loops: CDR1 SGHTA, CDR2 FQGNSA. J gave up 2 bases and V 1 base, and 10 bases lay outside the gene matches. Here the CDR3 DNA reads TGTGCCAGCAGCTTAGGGGTAGCGGGGGGCTTACCTCAAGAGACCCAGTACTTC. This codes for CASSLGVAGGLPQETQYF. Based on the CDR3 plus reference TRBV7-2 and TRBJ2-5, the full variable domain is GAGVSQSPSNKVTEKGKDVELRCDPISGHTALYWYRQSLGQGLEFLIYFQGNSAPDKSGLPSDRFSAERTGGSVSTLTIQRTQQEDSAVYLCASSLGVAGGLPQETQYFGPGTRLLVL.

The chain combines TRBV4-3 with TRBJ2-3; D is perhaps TRBD2 (6 bases). The CDR3 covers 14 residues. V dropped 4 bases and J dropped 4 bases, with 12 bases sitting between them. Looked up from germline, CDR1 is LGHNA and CDR2 is YSLEER. The CDR3 DNA sequence: TGCGCCAGCAGCCGGACGACTAGTCCAGATACGCAGTATTTT. Its translation: CASSRTTSPDTQYF.

This clone was observed a single time. The chain combines TRBV18 with TRBJ2-7, with a tentative D call TRBD2 (6 bases). CDR1 is KGHSH, CDR2 LQKENI, per germline. There are 15 residues in the CDR3. V lost 0 bases and J 6 bases, leaving 15 bases between the germline ends. CDR3 residues: CASSPPTALAIEQYF. CDR3 in DNA: TGTGCCAGCTCACCACCAACGGCACTAGCAATCGAGCAGTACTTC.

The V and J genes are TRBV9 and TRBJ2-3; 14 bases are a match to TRBD2. This CDR3 region has 16 residues. V trimming: 4 bases; J trimming: 1 base; junction bases outside the gene matches: 2. Germline values: CDR1 SGDLS, CDR2 YYNGEE. CDR3 protein: CASSSGLAGGTDTQYF. The CDR3 nucleotides read TGTGCCAGCAGCTCGGGACTAGCGGGGGGCACAGATACGCAGTATTTT.

This clone was observed once. This rearrangement joins TRBV5-1 to TRBJ2-7; 8 bases fit TRBD2. Germline CDR1 SGHRS, CDR2 YFSETQ. Trimming removed 0 bases from V and 6 bases from J; junction bases left unmatched: 8. CDR3 length equals 15 residues. CDR3 sequence (DNA): TGCGCCAGCAGCTTGGACGGCGGGGGGACTTCCGAGCAGTACTTC. Its translation is CASSLDGGGTSEQYF.

V gene TRBV7-2 combines with J gene TRBJ2-3; the D gene is possibly TRBD2 (6 bases). CDR1 is SGHTA and CDR2 is FQGNSA in the germline V gene. V lost 4 bases and J 0 bases, leaving 14 bases between the germline ends. The CDR3 has 16 amino acids. The DNA for the CDR3 is TGTGCCAGCAGCTCTGGGAGGCTACCTAGCACAGATACGCAGTATTTT. Translation: CASSSGRLPSTDTQYF.

V gene TRBV3-1 (or the pseudogene TRBV3-2) combines with J gene TRBJ1-3, with D perhaps TRBD1 (5 bases). V lost 2 bases and J lost 2, with 10 bases in between. CDR1 and CDR2 (germline): LGHDT, YNNKEL (reference sequence). The CDR3 sequence is 15 residues long. For the CDR3, the DNA is TGTGCCAGCAGCCAATGGGGCCGTGCTGGAAACACCATATATTTT. As protein: CASSQWGRAGNTIYF.

This rearrangement joins TRBV11-2 to TRBJ2-7; D ambiguous. The CDR3 consists of 14 residues. In germline, CDR1 is SGHAT, CDR2 FQNNGV. Trimming shortened V by 6 bases and J by 0 bases, and 12 bases separated the two germline ends. CDR3 bases: TGTGCCAGCAGTGACCTAAGGAGCTCCTACGAGCAGTACTTC. Translation gives CASSDLRSSYEQYF. The whole variable domain, remainder taken from reference TRBV11-2 and TRBJ2-7, is EAGVAQSPRYKIIEKRQSVAFWCNPISGHATLYWYQQILGQGPKLLIQFQNNGVVDDSQLPKDRFSAERLKGVDSTLKIQPAKLEDSAVYLCASSDLRSSYEQYFGPGTRLTVT.

V is TRBV19 and J is TRBJ2-1; a possible D gene is TRBD2 (6 bases). Looked up from germline, CDR1 is LNHDA and CDR2 is SQIVND (reference sequence). This CDR3 spans 15 amino acids. V was shortened by 1 base and J by 6 bases, with 13 bases between the two germline ends. CDR3 loop: CASSIVAGGINEQFF. The CDR3 DNA reads as TGTGCCAGTAGTATAGTGGCCGGCGGGATCAATGAGCAGTTCTTC.

The V gene is TRBV11-2, the J gene TRBJ2-1; 10 bases fit TRBD2. Germline CDR1 and CDR2: SGHAT and FQNNGV. CDR3 size: 15 residues. V lost 7 bases and J lost 7; bases outside the gene matches: 10. The CDR3 spells CASTTERGGLNEQFF. The CDR3 nucleotides are TGTGCCAGCACCACAGAGCGGGGGGGCCTGAATGAGCAGTTCTTC.

CDR3 region: CASSRRQELNTEAFF. CDR3 in DNA: TGTGCCAGCAGCCGGAGACAGGAGTTGAACACTGAAGCTTTCTTT. The chain is built from TRBV5-4 and TRBJ1-1; the D gene is possibly TRBD1 (6 bases). V was shortened by 4 bases and J by 0 bases, with 13 bases between the two germline ends. Looked up from germline, CDR1 is SGHNT and CDR2 is YYREEE (reference sequence). CDR3 length equals 15 residues.

This clone was observed a single time. This chain connects TRBV29-1 to TRBJ2-7; TRBD1 matches at 8 bases. Germline CDR1 reads SQVTM; CDR2 reads ANQGSEA. The CDR3 spans 13 residues. The J segment lost 5 bases and the V segment lost 3 bases, leaving 6 bases of the junction unmatched. This chain's CDR3 is CSVEPTGVHEQYF. The CDR3 coding sequence is TGCAGCGTTGAGCCGACAGGGGTCCACGAGCAGTACTTC.

J is TRBJ2-1 and V is TRBV3-1 (or the pseudogene TRBV3-2), with TRBD2 matching 9 bases. The V segment lost 1 base and the J segment 6 bases; nucleotides outside the gene matches: 10. The germline gives CDR1 LGHDT, CDR2 YNNKEL (reference sequence). This CDR3 comprises 17 residues. The chain's CDR3 is CASSQVSSGALSNEQFF. CDR3 sequence (DNA): TGTGCCAGCAGCCAAGTATCTAGCGGGGCCCTTAGCAATGAGCAGTTCTTC.

The V call is TRBV5-1, the J call TRBJ2-7; the match to TRBD1 covers 8 bases. The CDR3 has 14 residues. V shed 4 bases and J 5 bases; nucleotides not matched to a gene: 8. Germline V CDR1 and CDR2: SGHRS, YFSETQ. The CDR3 nucleotides are TGCGCCAGCAGCGGGTCAGGGGGCCTTAACGAGCAGTACTTC. The encoded protein is CASSGSGGLNEQYF.